These 32 T cell receptor beta chains originate from one sample sequenced in a study of T-cell reconstitution after alpha-beta-depleted transplantation in children. Unique molecular identifiers were used in preparing the TCRbeta library. TCRdb redid the calling of the PCR reads with MiXCR, one entry per CDR3 protein. The sample carries about 830,000 distinct CDR3 sequences, 16% recorded once. Specimen: PBMCs, mostly from graft donor cells, collected 360 days after TCRalphabeta/CD19-depleted stem cell transplant. The receptor set was obtained from a male patient younger than 18 who had a stem cell transplant for acute lymphoblastic leukemia, so the T cells may come from the graft donor.

The V and J genes are TRBV7-2 and TRBJ2-7; tentatively, D is TRBD2 (6 bases). The CDR3 contains 14 residues. Germline V gives CDR1 SGHTA, CDR2 FQGNSA. Trimming shortened V by 3 bases and J by 0 bases, and 9 bases separated the two germline ends. For the CDR3, the DNA is TGTGCCAGCAGCTTTACGACTAGCTCCTACGAGCAGTACTTC. Its protein is CASSFTTSSYEQYF.

This clonotype was seen more than once but under ten times. The chain uses TRBV15 and TRBJ2-4; 7 bases line up with TRBD2. The germline V gene encodes CDR1 LNHNV and CDR2 YYDKDF (reference sequence). The CDR3 is 14 residues long. J was trimmed by 7 bases and V by 0 bases; bases with no gene match: 3. CDR3 nucleotide sequence: TGTGCCACCAGCAGAGATTTGGGGGGGAACATTCAGTACTTC. Protein product: CATSRDLGGNIQYF.

The rearrangement uses TRBV7-2 and TRBJ1-4; TRBD1 agrees at 7 bases. After removal of 7 bases from V and 5 bases from J, the junction contained 10 bases not matched to a gene. This CDR3 has 15 residues. The V gene's germline CDR1 is SGHTA and CDR2 FQGNSA. Written as DNA, the CDR3 is TGTGCCAGCACCAGGGGGTCCTACCCGAATGAAAAACTGTTTTTT. Translation: CASTRGSYPNEKLFF.

The rearrangement uses TRBV10-3 and TRBJ2-5, with TRBD1 matching over 10 bases. CDR3 size: 11 residues. Per germline, CDR1 ENHRY and CDR2 SYGVKD. DNA for the CDR3: TGTACGGGGACAGGGGAAGAGACCCAGTACTTC. Translating gives CTGTGEETQYF.

The CDR3 DNA is TGCAGCGTTTCCAACAGGGTCCCCTACGAGCAGTACTTC. The encoded protein is CSVSNRVPYEQYF. The chain has TRBV29-1 and TRBJ2-7; TRBD1 might be the D (6 bases). V was pared by 5 bases and J by 2 bases, with 13 bases between. The CDR3 loop spans 13 amino acids. CDR1 and CDR2 (germline): SQVTM, ANQGSEA.

This clonotype appeared many times. Here the CDR3 reads CASSMNTEAFF. CDR3 sequence (DNA): TGTGCCAGCTCAATGAACACTGAAGCTTTCTTT. V is TRBV18 and J is TRBJ1-1; D uncertain. Trimming removed 5 bases at V and 0 bases at J, with 1 base between. Germline V CDR1 and CDR2: KGHSH, LQKENI. The CDR3 consists of 11 residues.

Only a few counts were recorded for this clonotype. The CDR3 nucleotides read TGCGCCAGCAGGCTACCCGGGACTAGCGCAAACACCGGGGAGCTGTTTTTT. Translation: CASRLPGTSANTGELFF. The gene calls are TRBV5-1 and TRBJ2-2; 10 bases map to TRBD2. Trimming cost V 5 bases and J 2 bases; bases outside gene matches: 9. The germline V gene has CDR1 SGHRS and CDR2 YFSETQ. This CDR3 region has 17 residues.

This clonotype has a handful of counts. The genes are TRBV11-2 and TRBJ1-6; 10 nucleotides line up with TRBD1. Germline V lookup: CDR1 SGHAT, CDR2 FQNNGV. The CDR3 runs to 16 residues. The V gene end was trimmed by 4 bases and the J gene end by 6 bases; junction bases not matched to a gene: 6. CDR3 sequence (DNA): TGTGCCAGCAGCTCCCGCCGGGACAGGGGTAATTCACCCCTCCACTTT. This codes for CASSSRRDRGNSPLHF.

This clonotype appeared once. CDR3 bases: TGCGCCAGCAGCCGACTAGTAACTGAGCAGTTCTTC. It encodes CASSRLVTEQFF. The rearrangement uses TRBV5-1 and TRBJ2-1; D is possibly TRBD2 (6 bases). The CDR3 totals 12 residues. Germline V gene data show CDR1 as SGHRS and CDR2 as YFSETQ. V lost 4 bases and J lost 9, with 11 bases in between.

Many counts were recorded for this clonotype. The chain uses TRBV20-1 and TRBJ2-7; tentative D call: TRBD1 (5 bases). Trimming cost V 0 bases and J 0 bases, with 12 bases left between them. Germline V gene data show CDR1 as DFQATT and CDR2 as SNEGSKA (reference sequence). The CDR3 runs to 15 residues. This CDR3 reads CSARDPQGNSYEQYF. In DNA form, the CDR3 reads TGCAGTGCTAGAGATCCCCAGGGCAACTCCTACGAGCAGTACTTC.

Here the CDR3 reads CASSLVGWGRNYGYTF. In DNA form, the CDR3 reads TGCGCCAGCAGCTTGGTTGGTTGGGGAAGGAACTATGGCTACACCTTC. The gene calls are TRBV5-1 and TRBJ1-2; no clear D. Germline-derived CDR1 and CDR2 are SGHRS and YFSETQ. Trimming took off 0 bases at V and 2 bases at J, with 14 bases between the two ends. This CDR3 contains 16 residues.

This clonotype was counted only a few times. This chain links TRBV19 with TRBJ1-5, with D uncertain. V lost 9 bases and J 0 bases, leaving 12 bases between the germline ends. CDR1 is LNHDA, CDR2 SQIVND, per germline (reference sequence). This CDR3 has 14 amino acids. This CDR3 reads CASQEAYSNQPQHF. DNA for the CDR3: TGTGCCAGCCAGGAGGCTTATAGCAATCAGCCCCAGCATTTT.

V and J are TRBV4-1 and TRBJ2-7; tentatively, D is TRBD2 (5 bases). The V end lost 3 bases, the J end lost 4 bases, and 10 bases lay between the germline ends. The V gene's germline CDR1 is MGHRA and CDR2 YSYEKL. The CDR3 loop spans 13 amino acids. For the CDR3, the DNA is TGCGCCAGCAGCCATGCCGGGATGTACGAGCAGTACTTC. Protein sequence: CASSHAGMYEQYF.

This CDR3 is CASSLGSYVAVTSKLYNEQFF. Here the CDR3 DNA reads TGCGCCAGCAGCTTGGGTTCTTATGTTGCCGTGACTAGTAAATTGTACAATGAGCAGTTCTTC. The chain uses TRBV5-1 and TRBJ2-1; possibly TRBD2 for D (6 bases). CDR3 size: 21 residues. The ends were cut back, 0 bases at V and 4 bases at J, with 29 bases in the middle. Germline V CDR1 and CDR2: SGHRS, YFSETQ.

This chain links TRBV29-1 with TRBJ2-3; a weak D match, TRBD2 (6 bases). Deletions cut 7 bases from V and 3 bases from J, with 23 bases between. The CDR3 loop spans 16 amino acids. CDR1 and CDR2 from the germline V gene are SQVTM and ANQGSEA. This CDR3 reads CSASPPGGVMTDTQYF. The CDR3, as DNA: TGCAGCGCATCCCCGCCCGGGGGAGTTATGACAGATACGCAGTATTTT.

The rearrangement links TRBV28 to TRBJ2-5; D may be TRBD2 (6 bases). Looked up from germline, CDR1 is MDHEN and CDR2 is SYDVKM. Trimming took off 6 bases at V and 5 bases at J, with 19 bases between the two ends. This CDR3 has 15 residues. The CDR3 reads CASSTPKEGQETQYF. CDR3 DNA sequence: TGTGCCAGCAGCACCCCTAAGGAGGGCCAGGAGACCCAGTACTTC.

This clonotype has a handful of counts. This chain uses TRBV2 with TRBJ2-7; no definite D call. The ends were cut back, 3 bases at V and 12 bases at J, with 12 bases in the middle. The CDR3 contains 11 residues. Germline V gene data show CDR1 as SNHLY and CDR2 as FYNNEI. DNA for the CDR3: TGTGCCAGCAGTGAGCTGCTAGAGTGGTACTTC. It encodes CASSELLEWYF.

The gene calls are TRBV12-3 or TRBV12-4 and TRBJ1-2; 7 bases are a match to TRBD1. This CDR3 comprises 15 residues. V was clipped by 5 bases and J by 4 bases; unmatched bases: 10. The CDR3 nucleotides read TGTGCCAGCAGTCCGGGGACAGCACGCCTCTATGGCTACACCTTC. Its protein product is CASSPGTARLYGYTF.

This clonotype was detected ten times or more. The rearrangement uses TRBV15 and TRBJ2-5; D is unresolved. Deletions cut 3 bases from V and 2 bases from J, with 13 bases between. CDR1 is LNHNV and CDR2 is YYDKDF in the germline V gene (reference sequence). The CDR3 has 15 residues. The CDR3 here is CATSSFTGLQETQYF. In nucleotides, the CDR3 is TGTGCCACCAGCAGCTTCACGGGCCTTCAAGAGACCCAGTACTTC.

This clonotype occurred a few times. The chain joins TRBV10-3 to TRBJ2-3; 7 bases agree with TRBD1. The CDR3 is made up of 14 amino acids. The ends lost 4 bases at V and 2 bases at J; junction bases unmatched: 3. Germline-derived CDR1 and CDR2 are ENHRY and SYGVKD. The CDR3 sequence: CAISGQGDTDTQYF. The DNA of the CDR3 is TGTGCCATCAGTGGACAGGGAGACACAGATACGCAGTATTTT.

This chain uses TRBV5-1 with TRBJ1-2; 7 nucleotides align to TRBD1. V was pared by 4 bases and J by 0 bases, with 3 bases of the junction left unmatched. The germline V gene has CDR1 SGHRS and CDR2 YFSETQ. The length of the CDR3 is 14 residues. CDR3 sequence reads: CASSGTETNYGYTF. CDR3 DNA: TGCGCCAGCAGCGGGACAGAAACTAACTATGGCTACACCTTC.

This clonotype turned up a few times. V gene TRBV29-1 combines with J gene TRBJ2-3; D remains unclear. V lost 4 bases and J lost 13, with 15 bases in between. Germline assignment: CDR1 SQVTM and CDR2 ANQGSEA. The CDR3 contains 11 residues. The CDR3 coding sequence is TGCAGCGTTGTCCCCTTCCCCAAAGAGTATTTT. Protein product: CSVVPFPKEYF.

The chain links TRBV5-1 to TRBJ2-7; 12 nucleotides match TRBD1. CDR1 is SGHRS and CDR2 is YFSETQ in the germline V gene. The CDR3 length is 16 residues. With V trimmed by 3 bases and J by 5 bases, 9 bases remained unmatched. CDR3 DNA sequence: TGCGCCAGCAGCTCGCCGGGACAGGGGGCATCAGACGAGCAGTACTTC. This encodes CASSSPGQGASDEQYF.

This clonotype has at least ten counts. This chain joins TRBV12-5 and TRBJ2-2; D is possibly TRBD2 (6 bases). V was pared by 6 bases and J by 4 bases, with 18 bases between. CDR3 length: 16 amino acids. Germline V gene lookup returns CDR1 LGHNT and CDR2 FRNRAP. The CDR3 here is CASGPRERLTTGELFF. CDR3 in DNA: TGTGCTAGTGGCCCACGGGAGAGGCTAACCACCGGGGAGCTGTTTTTT.

This clonotype was found a few times. CDR3 residues: CASSLAGQPNTEAFF. The CDR3 region has the DNA TGCGCCAGCAGCTTGGCAGGACAGCCGAACACTGAAGCTTTCTTT. V usage is TRBV5-1 and J usage is TRBJ1-1, with a weak D call TRBD1 (6 bases). Germline lookup yields CDR1 SGHRS and CDR2 YFSETQ. Trimming left V 0 bases short and J 1 base short, with 10 bases between. The CDR3 sequence is 15 residues long.

The chain recombines TRBV5-1 with TRBJ2-2; unclear D gene. From germline, CDR1 is SGHRS and CDR2 YFSETQ. CDR3 size: 14 residues. Trimming removed 2 bases at V and 4 bases at J, with 9 bases between. CDR3 region: CASSFRTSTGELFF. The CDR3, as DNA: TGCGCCAGCAGCTTCAGGACCTCCACCGGGGAGCTGTTTTTT.

This clonotype turned up a few times. This chain links TRBV12-3 or TRBV12-4 with TRBJ1-1; D may be TRBD1 (5 bases). The CDR3 has 16 amino acids. V was cut by 1 base and J by 6 bases, with 18 bases left in between. CDR3 protein: CASSLELPKGRAEAFF. The CDR3 nucleotides are TGTGCCAGCAGTTTAGAGCTGCCTAAGGGGAGGGCTGAAGCTTTCTTT.

The sample holds a few counts of this clonotype. V and J are TRBV10-3 and TRBJ1-1; TRBD1 is a possible D gene (6 bases). The ends were cut back, 0 bases at V and 1 base at J, with 24 bases in the middle. The CDR3 contains 20 residues. Germline lookup yields CDR1 ENHRY and CDR2 SYGVKD. DNA of the CDR3: TGTGCCATCAGTGAGTCGACAGGCAGGGTATCGCCCCGAGCGAACACTGAAGCTTTCTTT. Translated: CAISESTGRVSPRANTEAFF.

This clonotype occurred many times. The chain combines TRBV11-2 with TRBJ2-7; no firm D call. V lost 5 bases and J lost 9, with 17 bases in between. Germline V gene lookup returns CDR1 SGHAT and CDR2 FQNNGV. The CDR3 has 13 amino acids. The CDR3 here is CASSPLLVRRQYF. The CDR3 nucleotides are TGTGCCAGCAGCCCCTTACTGGTTAGGCGGCAGTACTTC.

This clonotype was seen a handful of times. The J gene is TRBJ1-5, the V gene TRBV29-1; 8 nucleotides align to TRBD1. The V and J ends lost 5 bases and 6 bases, in that order; junction bases with no gene match: 6. The CDR3 is made up of 13 amino acids. Germline V gene lookup returns CDR1 SQVTM and CDR2 ANQGSEA. For the CDR3, the DNA is TGCAGCGTTTCTCCTGACAGGGGTCAGCCCCAGCATTTT. It is translated as CSVSPDRGQPQHF.

The V gene is TRBV11-2, the J gene TRBJ2-7; D is ambiguous. Trimming removed 4 bases from V and 3 bases from J, with 10 bases in between. Germline CDR1 is SGHAT and CDR2 is FQNNGV. This CDR3 is 13 amino acids long. CDR3 DNA sequence: TGTGCCAGCAGCTCTACACCAAACTACGAGCAGTACTTC. Translated: CASSSTPNYEQYF.

This clonotype was seen more than once but under ten times. V usage is TRBV6-5 and J usage is TRBJ2-7; D uncertain. The V and J ends lost 4 bases and 5 bases respectively, with 9 bases between them. Per the germline V gene, CDR1 is MNHEY and CDR2 is SVGAGI. The CDR3 runs to 12 residues. The CDR3 sequence is CASSSQVHEQYF. CDR3 nucleotide sequence: TGTGCCAGCAGTTCACAAGTCCACGAGCAGTACTTC.